This T cell receptor beta chain was recovered during a study of blood T cell repertoires in COVID-19. Looking at the study overall: Whether acute or convalescent, the COVID-19 samples came from the United States, Italy and Spain. T cells, B-cell-depleted T cells, or PBMCs provided the cDNA or gDNA that served as material.

Repertoires were generated with immunoSEQ multiplex PCR, while TCRdb's copy carries only in-frame clones and drops some. The table has 250,000 to 350,000 clones, roughly 84% seen once. Trimming removed 4 bases from V and 2 bases from J; junction bases left unmatched: 10. The CDR3 length is 17 residues. Germline V gene sequence: CDR1 SGHRS, CDR2 YFSETQ. This clonotype was obtained from a human donor with COVID-19, enrolled during active disease. The donor label of this sample is uncertain. Sequenced input: peripheral blood. The chain has TRBV5-1 and TRBJ2-3; TRBD2 agrees at 10 bases. The CDR3 spells CASSGGALAGVTDTQYF. The CDR3 DNA sequence: TGCGCCAGCAGCGGGGGTGCGCTAGCGGGAGTCACAGATACGCAGTATTTT.